These T cell receptor beta chains were read from a single sample in a study of persistence of HIV-infected CD4 T cells. For these TCRs, the target antigens are not known. The assay was immunoSEQ multiplex PCR, and TCRdb's table has in-frame clones only and misses some. This table holds over 25,000 clones, around four fifths found once. The starting material was CD4+ T cells sorted from PBMCs after roughly 18-hour stimulation, obtained from a patient who received antiretroviral therapy. The receptors originated from an adult man with HIV who was CMV-seropositive. CDR3s include the opening cysteine and the closing phenylalanine or tryptophan. A D gene is named only where the DNA matches it firmly. Clone size, where shown, is once, few, many, or a class for clones that have expanded.

D,J,size,V,DNA,CDR3
NA,TRBJ1-1,once,TRBV18,TGTGCCAGCTCACCACCTAGCCCCACTGAAGCTTTCTTT,CASSPPSPTEAFF
NA,TRBJ1-5,NA,TRBV6-2/TRBV6-3,TGTGCCAGCAGTATTCGAGGGGGGCAGCCCCAGCATTTT,CASSIRGGQPQHF
NA,TRBJ2-2,NA,TRBV7-2,TGTGCCAGCAGCCTCGGGGTGAACACCGGGGAGCTGTTTTTT,CASSLGVNTGELFF
NA,TRBJ2-2,NA,TRBV12-3/TRBV12-4,TGTGCCAGCAGTTTAGCGAACACTAGGCTGTTTTTT,CASSLANTRLFF
NA,TRBJ1-2,NA,TRBV28,TGTGCCAGCAGTCCCCCGGGACGGACTTTCTATGGCTACACCTTC,CASSPPGRTFYGYTF
NA,TRBJ1-5,NA,TRBV10-3,TGTGCCATCAGTGAGTCAGACAGCTCTAATCAGCCCCAGCATTTT,CAISESDSSNQPQHF
NA,TRBJ1-1,NA,TRBV30,TGTGCCTACAGTGAGTGGAACACTGAAGCTTTCTTT,CAYSEWNTEAFF
TRBD2,TRBJ2-6,NA,TRBV29-1,TGCAGCGTTGCGGGACTAGCGGGTACTGGGGCCAACGTCCTGACTTTC,CSVAGLAGTGANVLTF
NA,TRBJ2-2,NA,TRBV9,TGTGCCAGCAGCACCCGAGGGTACGGGGGCCCGAACACCGGGGAGCTGTTTTTT,CASSTRGYGGPNTGELFF
TRBD2,TRBJ2-5,NA,TRBV20-1,TGCAGTGCTAGTGGAGGGACTAGCGGTTACCAAGAGACCCAGTACTTC,CSASGGTSGYQETQYF
TRBD2,TRBJ2-1,NA,TRBV10-3,TGTGCCATCAGGTCGGGGGGGATCCTCGCCAATGAGCAGTTCTTC,CAIRSGGILANEQFF
NA,TRBJ2-1,NA,TRBV15,TGTGCCACCAGCAGGGTCCGACAGTCTTCTCAGTTCTTC,CATSRVRQSSQFF
NA,TRBJ1-5,NA,TRBV7-5,TGTGCCAGAAGCTTCGACAGGGGGATAGATCAGCCCCAGCATTTT,CARSFDRGIDQPQHF
NA,TRBJ2-3,NA,TRBV6-5,TGTGCCAGCAGTTACTCGACCAGCCGCACAGATACGCAGTATTTT,CASSYSTSRTDTQYF
TRBD1,TRBJ1-2,NA,TRBV7-2,TGTGCCAGCAGCAAACAACCACAGGGGACCCACGGCTACACCTTC,CASSKQPQGTHGYTF
NA,TRBJ1-1,NA,TRBV5-1,TGCGCCAGCAGCTTGGACGACAGGAACACTGAAGCTTTCTTT,CASSLDDRNTEAFF
TRBD1,TRBJ1-1,NA,TRBV24-1,TGTGCCAGCCGGGACAGGGCTCGGTCTGAAGCTTTCTTT,CASRDRARSEAFF
NA,TRBJ2-7,few,TRBV6-2/TRBV6-3,TGTGCCAGCAGTTACACGGCTTCCTACGAGCAGTACTTC,CASSYTASYEQYF
NA,TRBJ1-1,few,TRBV10-3,TGTGCCATCAGTCAAACACAGGACTTGAACACTGAAGCTTTCTTT,CAISQTQDLNTEAFF
NA,TRBJ1-5,NA,TRBV6-2/TRBV6-3,TGTGCCAGCAGTTACGGTAGGAGTCAGCCCCAGCATTTT,CASSYGRSQPQHF
NA,TRBJ2-1,NA,TRBV2,TGTGCCAGCAGAGCCGGGACAGGCCCGGGGGGGGAGCAGTTCTTC,CASRAGTGPGGEQFF
TRBD1,TRBJ1-6,NA,TRBV6-5,TGTGCCAGCAGTTGGGGCAGGGGGTCAGGTTCACCCCTCCACTTT,CASSWGRGSGSPLHF
NA,TRBJ1-1,NA,TRBV7-9,TGTGCCAGCAGCACCCGACAGGAGTACACTGAAGCTTTCTTT,CASSTRQEYTEAFF
TRBD2,TRBJ2-3,NA,TRBV5-1,TGCGCCAGCAGTTCCCCGGGACTAGCGGGGGGGCTCACAGATACGCAGTATTTT,CASSSPGLAGGLTDTQYF